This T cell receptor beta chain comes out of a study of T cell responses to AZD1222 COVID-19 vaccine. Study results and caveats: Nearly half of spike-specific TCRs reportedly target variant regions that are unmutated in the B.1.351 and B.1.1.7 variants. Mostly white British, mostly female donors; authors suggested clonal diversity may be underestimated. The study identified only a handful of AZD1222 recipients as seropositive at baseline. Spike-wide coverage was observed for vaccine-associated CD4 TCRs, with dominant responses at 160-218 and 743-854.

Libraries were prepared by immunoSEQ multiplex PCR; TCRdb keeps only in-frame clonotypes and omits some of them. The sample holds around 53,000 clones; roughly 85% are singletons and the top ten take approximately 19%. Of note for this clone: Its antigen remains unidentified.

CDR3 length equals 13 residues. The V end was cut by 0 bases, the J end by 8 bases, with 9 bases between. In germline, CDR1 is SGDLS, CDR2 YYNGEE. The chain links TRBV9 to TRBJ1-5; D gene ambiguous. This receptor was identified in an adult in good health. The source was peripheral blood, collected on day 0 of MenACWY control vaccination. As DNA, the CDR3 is TGTGCCAGCAGCGTAGCTCCCGGGGAGCCCCAGCATTTT. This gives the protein CASSVAPGEPQHF.